Presented here are 30 T cell receptor beta chains from one specimen sequenced in a study of blood T cells in healthy people across ages. Alongside a J-beta primer mix, a sample-barcoded 5' primer served in a second PCR lasting about 7 to 11 cycles. TCRdb re-derived calls from the 5' RACE reads in MiXCR, one entry per CDR3 protein. The sample holds roughly 680,000 distinct CDR3 sequences, roughly half seen once. The sample taken for sequencing was blood. These receptors were collected from a woman at least 80 years old in good health.

About this clonotype: A much larger clone lies one base from this, so it may be a read error. Written as DNA, the CDR3 is TGCGCCAGCAGCTGGAGGTTTGGGGATGAGCAGTTCTTC. It encodes CASSWRFGDEQFF. This chain links TRBV5-1 with TRBJ2-1; a possible D gene is TRBD2 (5 bases). Per the germline V gene, CDR1 is SGHRS and CDR2 is YFSETQ. Trimming took 3 bases from V and 8 from J, leaving 12 bases between them. The CDR3 sequence is 13 residues long.

This clonotype was observed at least ten times. V gene TRBV5-6 combines with J gene TRBJ2-1; tentative D call: TRBD2 (7 bases). V shed 4 bases and J shed 0 bases, with 23 bases lying between them. The CDR3 consists of 19 residues. CDR1 SGHDT and CDR2 YYEEEE come from the germline V gene. CDR3 residues: CASSLRAGAAGISYNEQFF. In DNA, the CDR3 is TGTGCCAGCAGCCTAAGGGCGGGGGCCGCGGGAATCTCCTACAATGAGCAGTTCTTC.

V is TRBV2 and J is TRBJ2-5; D is ambiguous. The CDR3 contains 14 residues. Between the trimmed V and J ends, which lost 2 bases and 1 base, there was a span of 8 bases. The germline V gene encodes CDR1 SNHLY and CDR2 FYNNEI. The DNA of the CDR3 is TGTGCCAGCAGTGAATCAACCACCCAAGAGACCCAGTACTTC. This encodes CASSESTTQETQYF.

V gene TRBV6-6 combines with J gene TRBJ1-5; D call uncertain. CDR1 and CDR2 (germline): MNHNY, SVGAGI (reference sequence). Trimming shortened V by 8 bases and J by 2 bases, and 7 bases separated the two germline ends. This CDR3 region has 12 residues. The CDR3 here is CASLGGNQPQHF. Here the CDR3 DNA reads TGTGCCAGCCTCGGTGGCAATCAGCCCCAGCATTTT.

This chain connects TRBV4-3 to TRBJ2-3, with 11 nucleotides matching TRBD2. The germline V gene encodes CDR1 LGHNA and CDR2 YSLEER. Germline trimming cut 1 base from V and 2 bases from J; bases unmatched to any gene: 8. The CDR3 covers 18 residues. The CDR3 reads CASSQGYLTSGITDTQYF. CDR3 DNA sequence: TGCGCCAGCAGCCAAGGATATTTGACTAGCGGGATCACAGATACGCAGTATTTT.

The chain uses TRBV20-1 and TRBJ2-3; TRBD2 aligns across 7 bases. V was clipped by 4 bases and J by 1 base; unmatched bases: 8. This CDR3 region has 15 residues. Germline CDR1 is DFQATT and CDR2 is SNEGSKA (reference sequence). CDR3 nucleotides: TGCAGTGCTACCCCACTAGCGCGGGGCACAGATACGCAGTATTTT. It encodes CSATPLARGTDTQYF.

To note about this clonotype: The junction departs from germline at one end; a sequencing error may be responsible. The rearrangement joins TRBV6-5 to TRBJ1-4; possibly TRBD1 for D (5 bases). This CDR3 has 16 amino acids. In germline, CDR1 is MNHEY, CDR2 SVGAGI. CDR3 coding DNA: TGTGCCAGCAGTTATGGGGCACCTGGGACTAATGAGAAACTGTTTTTT. Amino acid sequence: CASSYGAPGTNEKLFF.

This clonotype came up a few times. The V and J genes are TRBV29-1 and TRBJ1-4, with 7 bases aligning to TRBD1. The CDR3 extends over 13 amino acids. Unmatched junction bases numbered 4, after V lost 4 bases and J lost 5 bases. Germline V gives CDR1 SQVTM, CDR2 ANQGSEA. The CDR3 region is CSVASQGNEKLFF. CDR3 nucleotides: TGCAGCGTTGCATCACAGGGGAATGAAAAACTGTTTTTT.

In DNA form, the CDR3 reads TGTGCCAGCAGCTCGTGGACAGGGGACAATGAGCAGTTCTTC. The encoded protein is CASSSWTGDNEQFF. This chain links TRBV11-3 with TRBJ2-1; 9 positions match TRBD1. Germline CDR1 and CDR2: SGHNT and YENEEA. CDR3 length equals 14 residues. J gave up 5 bases and V 4 bases, and 3 bases lay outside the gene matches.

This clonotype was seen more than once but under ten times. The V call is TRBV7-2, the J call TRBJ1-5; 7 bases map to TRBD1. In germline, CDR1 is SGHTA, CDR2 FQGNSA. This CDR3 region has 15 residues. With V trimmed by 1 base and J by 5 bases, 5 bases remained unmatched. The DNA for the CDR3 is TGTGCCAGCAGCTTAGGAGGGGGCATGCATCAGCCCCAGCATTTT. Amino acid sequence: CASSLGGGMHQPQHF.

This clonotype has a count of ten or more. The J gene is TRBJ2-6, the V gene TRBV12-3 or TRBV12-4; D gene unclear. The V end lost 3 bases, the J end lost 0 bases, and 12 bases lay between the germline ends. CDR3 length: 17 amino acids. Written as DNA, the CDR3 is TGTGCCAGCAGTTTGGGTCTGGCGAGCTCTGGGGCCAACGTCCTGACTTTC. This translates into CASSLGLASSGANVLTF.

Regarding this clonotype: Since a much larger clone is just one base distant, this may be a read error. The chain couples TRBV29-1 to TRBJ2-3; D is undetermined. The CDR3 spans 12 residues. Germline V gene lookup returns CDR1 SQVTM and CDR2 ANQGSEA. CDR3 sequence: CGVIEATDTQYF. CDR3 bases: TGCGGCGTTATTGAGGCCACAGATACGCAGTATTTT.

The V call is TRBV20-1, the J call TRBJ2-5; D gene ambiguous. Germline CDR1 and CDR2: DFQATT and SNEGSKA (reference sequence). V lost 3 bases to trimming and J lost 6 bases, with 11 bases between them. The CDR3 extends over 12 amino acids. For the CDR3, the DNA is TGCAGTGCTAGGCTCGCAGGCCAGACCCAGTACTTC. Translated, it gives CSARLAGQTQYF.

The chain couples TRBV27 to TRBJ2-7; D not certain. The V gene lost 2 bases and the J gene lost 1 base, with 9 bases spanning the gap. CDR1 is MNHEY and CDR2 is SMNVEV in the germline V gene (reference sequence). The CDR3 contains 14 residues. CDR3 loop: CASSLQYGSYEQYF. CDR3 coding DNA: TGTGCCAGCAGTTTACAGTACGGTTCCTACGAGCAGTACTTC.

In its sample, this clonotype was seen once. A much larger clone differs by one base, so this may be a read error. CDR3 bases: TGTGCCAGCCCCACCCTTGACAGGGAGGGAAAGTCGGAGACCCAGTACTTC. Protein: CASPTLDREGKSETQYF. This chain uses TRBV18 with TRBJ2-7; either TRBD1 or TRBD2 may fit D (7 bases each). The closer fit of TRBJ2-5 to the DNA end suggests the J call may be wrong. This CDR3 has 17 residues. Germline CDR1 is KGHSH and CDR2 is LQKENI.

The J gene is TRBJ2-1, the V gene TRBV2, with TRBD1 as a possible D gene (6 bases). Germline-derived CDR1 and CDR2 are SNHLY and FYNNEI. The CDR3 length is 13 residues. V was trimmed by 6 bases and J by 7 bases, leaving 13 bases between them. This chain's CDR3 is CASRYRVRNEQFF. The CDR3 DNA follows: TGTGCCAGCAGGTACAGGGTTAGAAATGAGCAGTTCTTC.

This clonotype was seen ten or more times. The chain employs TRBV5-1 and TRBJ2-1, with TRBD1 matching over 9 bases. J gave up 6 bases and V 4 bases, and 11 bases lay outside the gene matches. Germline V gene lookup returns CDR1 SGHRS and CDR2 YFSETQ. This CDR3 comprises 16 residues. The CDR3 DNA follows: TGCGCCAGCAGCGCGGGGACAGGGTTTAACGCCAATGAGCAGTTCTTC. Amino acids: CASSAGTGFNANEQFF.

This clonotype was observed at least ten times. The CDR3 spells CASSLASVRNEQFF. The CDR3 region has the DNA TGTGCCAGCAGTTTGGCTAGCGTCAGGAATGAGCAGTTCTTC. The chain carries TRBV28 and TRBJ2-1, with D perhaps TRBD2 (6 bases). V dropped 3 bases and J dropped 7 bases, with 13 bases sitting between them. This CDR3 comprises 14 residues. Per germline, CDR1 MDHEN and CDR2 SYDVKM.

This sequence joins TRBV7-2 and TRBJ2-2; D is uncertain. CDR1 and CDR2 from the germline V gene are SGHTA and FQGNSA. The CDR3 runs 14 residues. Trimming removed 0 bases from V and 7 bases from J, with 9 bases in between. CDR3: CASSLALWYGELFF. As DNA, the CDR3 is TGTGCCAGCAGCTTAGCGCTTTGGTACGGGGAGCTGTTTTTT.

As regards this clonotype: Just one base apart from a much larger clone, this may be a read error. The rearrangement links TRBV20-1 to TRBJ2-5; 9 bases align to TRBD1. The CDR3 consists of 17 residues. Looked up from germline, CDR1 is DFQATT and CDR2 is SNEGSKA (reference sequence). J gave up 11 bases and V 3 bases, and 22 bases lay outside the gene matches. The CDR3 sequence is CSARTLANRGQRNEQYF. As DNA, the CDR3 is TGCAGTGCTAGGACTCTGGCCAACAGGGGGCAAAGAAATGAGCAGTACTTC.

The rearrangement joins TRBV29-1 to TRBJ2-5; D is undetermined. The CDR3 consists of 14 residues. Germline-derived CDR1 and CDR2 are SQVTM and ANQGSEA. V was pared by 8 bases and J by 2 bases, with 18 bases between. For the CDR3, the DNA is TGCAGCACCCCGAGTAGACCCCCTCAAGAGACCCAGTACTTC. Its translation: CSTPSRPPQETQYF.

As concerns this clonotype: Just one base apart from a much larger clone, this may be a read error. The gene calls are TRBV28 and TRBJ2-5, with D perhaps matching TRBD2 (7 bases). V lost 8 bases, J lost 11 bases, and 27 bases lay in between. The CDR3 extends over 15 amino acids. Germline V gene data show CDR1 as MDHEN and CDR2 as SYDVKM. The chain's CDR3 is CASGTRGRGWYEQYF. CDR3 in DNA: TGTGCCAGCGGAACGAGGGGGAGGGGATGGTATGAGCAGTACTTC.

V is TRBV29-1 and J is TRBJ2-2; a possible D gene is TRBD2 (6 bases). Germline assignment: CDR1 SQVTM and CDR2 ANQGSEA. The CDR3 length is 15 residues. The V end lost 4 bases, the J end lost 0 bases, and 12 bases lay between the germline ends. Here the CDR3 reads CSVGRAAANTGELFF. The CDR3 coding sequence is TGCAGCGTTGGGAGGGCCGCCGCGAACACCGGGGAGCTGTTTTTT.

The CDR3 here is CASSLVGGGLPYEQYF. CDR3 DNA sequence: TGTGCCAGCAGCTTAGTGGGCGGGGGGCTCCCCTACGAGCAGTACTTC. The rearrangement links TRBV7-2 to TRBJ2-7, with 8 positions matching TRBD2. The CDR3 has 16 residues. V was pared by 1 base and J by 2 bases, with 7 bases of the junction left unmatched. Germline V gene data show CDR1 as SGHTA and CDR2 as FQGNSA. Variable domain in full (rest from reference TRBV7-2 and TRBJ2-7): GAGVSQSPSNKVTEKGKDVELRCDPISGHTALYWYRQSLGQGLEFLIYFQGNSAPDKSGLPSDRFSAERTGGSVSTLTIQRTQQEDSAVYLCASSLVGGGLPYEQYFGPGTRLTVT.

On this clonotype itself: This may be a read error: a much more frequent sequence differs by one nucleotide. The chain links TRBV9 to TRBJ2-1; TRBD2 aligns across 12 bases. The CDR3 length is 15 residues. V lost 5 bases to trimming and J lost 12 bases; unmatched junction nucleotides: 12. Germline CDR1 SGDLS, CDR2 YYNGEE. The CDR3 region is CASRTTSGGLDGQFF. The CDR3 DNA sequence: TGTGCCAGCAGAACTACTAGCGGGGGGTTGGATGGGCAGTTCTTC.

There are a few counts of this clonotype. This chain uses TRBV29-1 with TRBJ2-4; D remains unclear. The better agreement between TRBJ2-5 and the DNA end casts doubt on the J call. The germline V gene encodes CDR1 SQVTM and CDR2 ANQGSEA. The length of the CDR3 is 14 residues. CDR3 bases: TGCAGCGTTTATTCGGGCCTCGGCGGAGAGACCCAGTACTTC. Its translation is CSVYSGLGGETQYF.

The chain couples TRBV20-1 to TRBJ2-3; 10 positions match TRBD1. The germline CDR1 and CDR2 sequences are DFQATT and SNEGSKA (reference sequence). This CDR3 region has 13 residues. The CDR3 spells CSEDRGGTDTQYF. CDR3 coding DNA: TGCAGCGAGGACAGGGGGGGGACAGATACGCAGTATTTT.

The V and J genes are TRBV20-1 and TRBJ2-2, with 7 bases matching TRBD1. CDR1 DFQATT and CDR2 SNEGSKA come from the germline V gene (reference sequence). The CDR3 is made up of 15 amino acids. The ends lost 4 bases at V and 0 bases at J; junction bases unmatched: 5. CDR3 DNA: TGCAGTGCTACCTTAACAGGGGCGAACACCGGGGAGCTGTTTTTT. Protein: CSATLTGANTGELFF.

A few counts support this clonotype. The V gene is TRBV5-5, the J gene TRBJ2-1; D may be TRBD2 (5 bases). Trimming removed 1 base at V and 8 bases at J, with 10 bases between. CDR1 is SGHKS and CDR2 is YYEKEE in the germline V gene (reference sequence). The CDR3 loop spans 13 amino acids. The CDR3 region is CASSLWASHEQFF. The DNA of the CDR3 is TGTGCCAGCAGCTTGTGGGCTAGCCATGAGCAGTTCTTC.

This clonotype was detected only a few times. V is TRBV5-1 and J is TRBJ2-3, with a tentative D call TRBD2 (7 bases). The CDR3 is 16 residues long. V was shortened by 3 bases and J by 6 bases, with 20 bases between the two germline ends. CDR1 and CDR2 from the germline V gene are SGHRS and YFSETQ. The CDR3 is CASSWGGGGTADTQYF. The CDR3 DNA is TGCGCCAGCAGCTGGGGGGGAGGGGGAACCGCGGATACGCAGTATTTT.